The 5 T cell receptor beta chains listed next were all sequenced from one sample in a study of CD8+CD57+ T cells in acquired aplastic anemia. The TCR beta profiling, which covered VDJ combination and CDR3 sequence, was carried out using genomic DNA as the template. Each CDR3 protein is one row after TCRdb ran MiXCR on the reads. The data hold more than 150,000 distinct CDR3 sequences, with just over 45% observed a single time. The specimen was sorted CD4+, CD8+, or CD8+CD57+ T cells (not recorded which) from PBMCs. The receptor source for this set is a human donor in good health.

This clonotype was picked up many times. The CDR3 DNA reads as TGTGCCAGCGGCGGTGGACAGGGAGCCCCTGTAGGAAACACCATATATTTT. Its protein product is CASGGGQGAPVGNTIYF. The chain recombines TRBV11-2 with TRBJ1-3; 8 nucleotides align to TRBD1. The germline V gene encodes CDR1 SGHAT and CDR2 FQNNGV. This CDR3 is built from 17 residues. V dropped 8 bases and J dropped 4; count of bases not matched to a gene: 16.

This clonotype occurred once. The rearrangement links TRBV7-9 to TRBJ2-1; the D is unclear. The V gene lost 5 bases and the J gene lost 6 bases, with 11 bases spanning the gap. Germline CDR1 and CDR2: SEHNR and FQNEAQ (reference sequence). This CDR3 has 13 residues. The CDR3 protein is CASSLGWGNEQFF. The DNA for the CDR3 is TGTGCCAGCAGCCTAGGGTGGGGCAATGAGCAGTTCTTC.

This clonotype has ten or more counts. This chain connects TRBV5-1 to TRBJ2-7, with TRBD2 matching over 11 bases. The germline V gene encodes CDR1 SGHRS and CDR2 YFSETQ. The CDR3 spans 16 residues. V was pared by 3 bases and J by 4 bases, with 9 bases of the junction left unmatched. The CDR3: CASSWTLAGEGYEQYF. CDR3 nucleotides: TGCGCCAGCAGCTGGACACTAGCGGGAGAAGGGTACGAGCAGTACTTC. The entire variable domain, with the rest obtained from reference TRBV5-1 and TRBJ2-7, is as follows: KAGVTQTPRYLIKTRGQQVTLSCSPISGHRSVSWYQQTPGQGLQFLFEYFSETQRNKGNFPGRFSGRQFSNSRSEMNVSTLELGDSALYLCASSWTLAGEGYEQYFGPGTRLTVT.

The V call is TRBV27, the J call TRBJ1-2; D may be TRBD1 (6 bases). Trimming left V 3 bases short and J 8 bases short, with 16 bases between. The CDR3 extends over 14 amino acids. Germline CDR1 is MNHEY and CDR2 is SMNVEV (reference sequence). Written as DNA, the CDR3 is TGTGCCAGCAGTTTCCGGGACAAGCCCGGCGGCTACACCTTC. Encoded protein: CASSFRDKPGGYTF.

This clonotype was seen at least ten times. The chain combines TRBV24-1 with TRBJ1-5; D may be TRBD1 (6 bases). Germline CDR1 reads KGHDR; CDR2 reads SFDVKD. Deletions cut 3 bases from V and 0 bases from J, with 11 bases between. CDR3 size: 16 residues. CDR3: CATSDGTGISNQPQHF. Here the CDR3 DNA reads TGTGCCACCAGTGATGGAACAGGGATTAGCAATCAGCCCCAGCATTTT.